A selection of T cell receptor beta chains follows, all from one sample in a study of cytomegalovirus exposure and HLA in healthy donors. TCRdb's copy holds only in-frame clones and misses some; the assay was immunoSEQ multiplex PCR. The data hold 55,000 to 65,000 clones, with about 80% observed a single time. Sequenced material: PBMCs. These receptors came from a woman aged 35 to 49 in good health and CMV-seropositive. Each CDR3 is given with its conserved first and last residue. D genes are given only for firm matches. Where a row states a size, it is once, few, many or the class of an expanded clone; other rows omit it.

TRBJ2-7 | TRBV21-1 | once | . | CASSKTNSYEQYF | TGTGCCAGCAGCAAAACTAACTCCTACGAGCAGTACTTC
TRBJ2-7 | TRBV6-1 | . | TRBD1 | CASSDRAPPYEQYF | TGTGCCAGCAGCGACAGGGCACCCCCCTACGAGCAGTACTTC
TRBJ1-1 | TRBV2 | . | . | CATPRANTEAFF | TGTGCCACGCCGCGGGCTAACACTGAAGCTTTCTTT
TRBJ2-3 | TRBV11-3 | . | . | CASSLGGEDTQYF | TGTGCCAGCAGCTTAGGGGGCGAAGATACGCAGTATTTT
TRBJ2-7 | TRBV21-1 | few | . | CATPRPGGRGWYEQYF | TGTGCCACCCCCCGCCCCGGTGGCAGGGGGTGGTACGAGCAGTACTTC
TRBJ2-1 | TRBV5-1 | . | . | CASHSSKSYNEQFF | TGCGCCAGCCATAGTAGCAAGTCCTACAATGAGCAGTTCTTC
TRBJ1-6 | TRBV9 | once | . | CASSAPSKGRLTPLHF | TGTGCCAGCAGCGCCCCCTCAAAGGGGCGCTTGACACCCCTCCACTTT
TRBJ2-3 | TRBV19 | few | TRBD2 | CASRKAGATTDTQYF | TGTGCCAGTAGAAAAGCGGGGGCTACCACAGATACGCAGTATTTT
TRBJ1-1 | TRBV6-1 | . | TRBD1 | CASSRDRGPVGEAFF | TGTGCCAGCAGTCGGGACAGGGGGCCTGTGGGTGAAGCTTTCTTT
TRBJ1-4 | TRBV5-4 | . | . | CASSPRLVSGGNEKLFF | TGTGCCAGCAGCCCCCGTTTAGTTTCCGGGGGTAATGAAAAACTGTTTTTT
TRBJ2-7 | TRBV4-3 | once | TRBD2 | CASSQEAGNGAYEQYF | TGCGCCAGCAGCCAAGAAGCGGGGAACGGCGCCTACGAGCAGTACTTC
TRBJ1-5 | TRBV19 | . | TRBD1 | CASSARTGSYSNQPQHF | TGTGCCAGTAGTGCCCGGACAGGGAGTTATAGCAATCAGCCCCAGCATTTT
TRBJ1-4 | TRBV11-2 | once | TRBD1 | CASSPSGQGGEKLFF | TGTGCCAGCAGCCCATCGGGACAGGGAGGTGAAAAACTGTTTTTT
TRBJ1-2 | TRBV29-1 | . | . | CSVRTSGYTF | TGCAGCGTTAGGACTTCAGGCTACACCTTC
TRBJ2-5 | TRBV7-2 | few | . | CASSSSYRGGLQETQYF | TGTGCCAGCAGCTCGTCATATAGGGGGGGCCTCCAAGAGACCCAGTACTTC
TRBJ2-7 | TRBV5-6 | few | . | CASSFPGAYEQYF | TGTGCCAGCAGCTTCCCGGGGGCCTACGAGCAGTACTTC
TRBJ1-4 | TRBV9 | once | TRBD1 | CASSVQQGVGEKLFF | TGTGCCAGCAGCGTTCAACAGGGGGTCGGTGAAAAACTGTTTTTT
TRBJ2-2 | TRBV11-2 | once | . | CASSYTNTGELFF | TGTGCCAGCAGCTACACGAACACCGGGGAGCTGTTTTTT
TRBJ2-5 | TRBV4-1 | few | . | CASSHGGYQETQYF | TGCGCCAGCAGCCATGGCGGGTACCAAGAGACCCAGTACTTC
TRBJ2-7 | TRBV6-1 | . | . | CASRKRHTIYEQYF | TGTGCAAGCAGAAAGCGGCATACGATCTACGAGCAGTACTTC
TRBJ2-3 | TRBV7-9 | . | . | CASSTSGARGTDTQYF | TGTGCCAGCAGTACCTCAGGGGCCAGAGGAACTGATACGCAGTATTTT
TRBJ1-2 | TRBV2 | . | . | CASGLSYGYTF | TGTGCCAGCGGACTGAGCTATGGCTACACCTTC
TRBJ1-1 | TRBV6-5 | . | . | CASSRDFTEAFF | TGTGCCAGCAGCCGGGATTTCACTGAAGCTTTCTTT
TRBJ2-7 | TRBV28 | . | . | CASRANGEQYF | TGTGCCAGCAGGGCCAACGGGGAGCAGTACTTC
TRBJ2-7 | TRBV6-1 | . | . | CASSEVGPTYEQYF | TGTGCCAGCAGTGAAGTGGGCCCCACCTACGAGCAGTACTTC
TRBJ2-4 | TRBV5-5 | . | . | CASSSGLFSSEGIQYF | TGTGCCAGCAGCTCCGGACTGTTTTCATCTGAAGGCATTCAGTACTTC
TRBJ1-2 | TRBV7-2 | . | . | CASSLPGGVGYTF | TGTGCCAGCAGCTTACCCGGGGGGGTTGGCTACACCTTC
TRBJ1-1 | TRBV7-9 | once | . | CASSYPGRMNTEAFF | TGTGCCAGCAGCTATCCAGGGCGAATGAACACTGAAGCTTTCTTT
TRBJ1-6 | TRBV4-3 | . | . | CASSQDLNRVGNSPLHF | TGCGCCAGCAGCCAAGATCTAAACAGGGTAGGGAATTCACCCCTCCACTTT
TRBJ1-5 | TRBV7-2 | . | . | CASSLGTAYSNQPQHF | TGTGCCAGCAGCTTAGGGACAGCATATAGCAATCAGCCCCAGCATTTT
TRBJ2-5 | TRBV28 | . | . | CASSWAQGGKRTQYF | TGTGCCAGCAGTTGGGCCCAAGGCGGGAAGAGGACCCAGTACTTC
TRBJ2-7 | TRBV7-2 | . | TRBD1 | CASSARDRGLYEQYF | TGTGCCAGCAGCGCCCGGGACAGGGGACTCTACGAGCAGTACTTC
TRBJ1-2 | TRBV10-3 | . | . | CATPRRWERGSGYGYTF | TGTGCCACCCCCCGGCGGTGGGAAAGGGGCTCTGGCTATGGCTACACCTTC
TRBJ2-1 | TRBV7-8 | . | TRBD2 | CASSFAGGAKNEQFF | TGTGCCAGCAGCTTTGCCGGGGGGGCTAAAAATGAGCAGTTCTTC
TRBJ1-2 | TRBV19 | once | . | CASSQWGDNYGYTF | TGTGCCAGTAGCCAGTGGGGAGACAACTATGGCTACACCTTC
TRBJ1-3 | TRBV30 | . | TRBD1 | CAGTGISGNTIYF | TGTGCCGGGACAGGGATATCTGGAAACACCATATATTTT
TRBJ2-7 | TRBV10-3 | . | TRBD2 | CATGGDEQYF | TGTGCCACCGGGGGGGACGAGCAGTACTTC
TRBJ1-2 | TRBV15 | . | . | CATSRDHKDYGYTF | TGTGCCACCAGCAGAGACCACAAAGACTATGGCTACACCTTC
TRBJ2-7 | TRBV27 | . | . | CASSPNTPPYEQYF | TGTGCCAGCAGTCCGAATACACCGCCCTACGAGCAGTACTTC
TRBJ2-2 | TRBV11-3 | few | . | CASSLRGGELFF | TGTGCCAGCAGCCTACGAGGGGGGGAGCTGTTTTTT
TRBJ1-1 | TRBV27 | . | . | CASRPTGSTEAFF | TGTGCCAGCAGGCCGACAGGTTCCACTGAAGCTTTCTTT
TRBJ2-3 | TRBV27 | . | . | CASSLRAPYTDTQYF | TGTGCCAGCAGTTTGAGGGCACCCTACACAGATACGCAGTATTTT
TRBJ2-1 | TRBV5-1 | . | . | CASSFQANNEQFF | TGCGCCAGCAGCTTCCAAGCAAACAATGAGCAGTTCTTC
TRBJ1-1 | TRBV5-6 | . | . | CASSSGTRKPTEAFF | TGTGCCAGCAGCTCAGGGACACGAAAACCCACTGAAGCTTTCTTT
TRBJ2-2 | TRBV10-2 | . | . | CASSGFSGYTGELFF | TGCGCCAGCAGCGGATTTAGCGGTTACACCGGGGAGCTGTTTTTT